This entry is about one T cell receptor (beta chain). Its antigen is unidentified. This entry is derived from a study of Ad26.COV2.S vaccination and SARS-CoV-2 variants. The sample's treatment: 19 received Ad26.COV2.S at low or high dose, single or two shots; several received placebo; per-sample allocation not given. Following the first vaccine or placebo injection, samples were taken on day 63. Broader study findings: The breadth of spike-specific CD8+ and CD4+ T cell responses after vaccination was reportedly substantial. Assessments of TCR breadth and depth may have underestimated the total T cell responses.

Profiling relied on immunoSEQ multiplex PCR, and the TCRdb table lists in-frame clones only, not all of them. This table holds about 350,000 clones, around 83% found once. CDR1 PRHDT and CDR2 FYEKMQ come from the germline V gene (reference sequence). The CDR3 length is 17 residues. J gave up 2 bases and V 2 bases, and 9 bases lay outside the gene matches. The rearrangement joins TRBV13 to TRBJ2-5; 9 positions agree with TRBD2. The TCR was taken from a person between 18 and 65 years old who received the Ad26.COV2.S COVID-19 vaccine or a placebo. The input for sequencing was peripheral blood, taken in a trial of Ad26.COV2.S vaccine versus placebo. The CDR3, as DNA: TGTGCCAGCAGCTTACGACTTGCGGGGGGGCGACAAGAGACCCAGTACTTC. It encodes CASSLRLAGGRQETQYF. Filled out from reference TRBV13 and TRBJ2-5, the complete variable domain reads AAGVIQSPRHLIKEKRETATLKCYPIPRHDTVYWYQQGPGQDPQFLISFYEKMQSDKGSIPDRFSAQQFSDYHSELNMSSLELGDSALYFCASSLRLAGGRQETQYFGPGTRLLVL.